The 25 T cell receptor beta chains below all came from one sample that was sequenced in a study of cytotoxic CD8 clonotypes in ibrutinib-treated CLL. This table comes from immunoSEQ multiplex PCR, and its TCRdb copy is limited to in-frame clones, with some not included. The sample has about 300,000 clones; about 64% are singletons. The specimen was PBMCs, collected after 36 months of ibrutinib treatment. The receptors derive from a human donor with chronic lymphocytic leukemia.

The CDR3 DNA is TGTGCCAGCAGCTTAGGACCCGGACAAGTGAACTTAGAGACCCAGTACTTC. This sequence encodes CASSLGPGQVNLETQYF. The chain employs TRBV11-2 and TRBJ2-5; maybe TRBD1 (5 bases). The germline V gene has CDR1 SGHAT and CDR2 FQNNGV. There are 17 residues in the CDR3. V was clipped by 1 base and J by 4 bases, with 19 bases between them. Full variable domain (rest looked up from reference TRBV11-2 and TRBJ2-5): EAGVAQSPRYKIIEKRQSVAFWCNPISGHATLYWYQQILGQGPKLLIQFQNNGVVDDSQLPKDRFSAERLKGVDSTLKIQPAKLEDSAVYLCASSLGPGQVNLETQYFGPGTRLLVL.

This clone was found a few times. This chain uses TRBV29-1 with TRBJ2-6, with 9 bases aligning to TRBD2. Germline V gene data show CDR1 as SQVTM and CDR2 as ANQGSEA. The CDR3 loop spans 19 amino acids. V dropped 0 bases and J dropped 2; count of bases not matched to a gene: 11. Here the CDR3 reads CSVEDRGSSGRPGANVLTF. Here the CDR3 DNA reads TGCAGCGTTGAAGATCGGGGTAGTAGCGGGAGACCTGGGGCCAACGTCCTGACTTTC.

This chain links TRBV7-2 with TRBJ2-1, with 12 bases identical to TRBD2. The V and J ends lost 7 bases and 4 bases, in that order; junction bases with no gene match: 8. This CDR3 has 16 amino acids. CDR1 SGHTA and CDR2 FQGNSA come from the germline V gene. The CDR3: CASTRRLAGVYNEQFF. The CDR3 bases are TGTGCCAGCACCCGAAGACTAGCGGGAGTGTACAATGAGCAGTTCTTC.

The chain joins TRBV4-2 to TRBJ1-2; 10 bases map to TRBD1. Unmatched junction bases numbered 3, after V lost 4 bases and J lost 1 base. This CDR3 has 15 amino acids. The V gene's germline CDR1 is LGHNA and CDR2 YNFKEQ. Here the CDR3 DNA reads TGTGCCAGCAGCCGAGGGACAGGGGATAACTATGGCTACACCTTC. Its translation is CASSRGTGDNYGYTF.

V usage is TRBV4-2 and J usage is TRBJ1-6; D is ambiguous. The CDR3 extends over 18 amino acids. Per germline, CDR1 LGHNA and CDR2 YNFKEQ. The germline V and J ends were trimmed by 0 bases and 0 bases, with 12 bases remaining between them. The chain's CDR3 is CASSQDARLSSYNSPLHF. Here the CDR3 DNA reads TGTGCCAGCAGCCAAGATGCCCGGCTGAGCTCCTATAATTCACCCCTCCACTTT.

V and J are TRBV5-6 and TRBJ2-1, with unresolved D. Germline loops: CDR1 SGHDT, CDR2 YYEEEE. Trimming shortened V by 2 bases and J by 12 bases, and 15 bases separated the two germline ends. The CDR3 is made up of 13 amino acids. CDR3 sequence reads: CASSLGLGLRQFF. The DNA of the CDR3 is TGTGCCAGCAGCTTAGGCTTGGGGTTAAGGCAGTTCTTC.

This chain connects TRBV19 to TRBJ1-2, with D unclear. Per the germline V gene, CDR1 is LNHDA and CDR2 is SQIVND (reference sequence). V lost 4 bases and J 4 bases, leaving 13 bases between the germline ends. The CDR3 contains 14 residues. Here the CDR3 DNA reads TGTGCCAGTAGTACCCCCCGAGAGTTCTATGGCTACACCTTC. The encoded protein is CASSTPREFYGYTF.

The CDR3 reads CASSFSGGNEQYF. CDR3 in DNA: TGTGCCAGCAGCTTCTCGGGAGGGAACGAGCAGTACTTC. The chain is built from TRBV7-8 and TRBJ2-7; 8 bases agree with TRBD2. This CDR3 is built from 13 residues. With V trimmed by 3 bases and J by 5 bases, 3 bases remained unmatched. Germline lookup yields CDR1 SGHVS and CDR2 FQNEAQ.

The chain carries TRBV4-1 and TRBJ1-2; D is perhaps TRBD1 (5 bases). Germline loops: CDR1 MGHRA, CDR2 YSYEKL. The CDR3 spans 17 residues. V lost 0 bases and J lost 4, with 18 bases in between. In nucleotides, the CDR3 is TGCGCCAGCAGCCAAGATCGCGGGGGACCATCAAGCTATGGCTACACCTTC. Residues: CASSQDRGGPSSYGYTF.

This clone turned up a few times. The chain joins TRBV18 to TRBJ2-2; D is perhaps TRBD2 (6 bases). With 3 bases removed from V and 4 bases from J, the gap between germline ends came to 18 bases. This CDR3 comprises 17 residues. Germline CDR1 is KGHSH and CDR2 is LQKENI. CDR3 nucleotide sequence: TGTGCCAGCTCACCCCCCCCGGGAGTACTTGGCACCGGGGAGCTGTTTTTT. It translates to CASSPPPGVLGTGELFF.

V is TRBV9 and J is TRBJ2-3; D uncertain. CDR1 is SGDLS, CDR2 YYNGEE, per germline. V was cut by 4 bases and J by 5 bases, with 14 bases left in between. The CDR3 is made up of 14 amino acids. CDR3 loop: CASSLAPMGDTQYF. Here the CDR3 DNA reads TGTGCCAGCAGCTTAGCCCCGATGGGAGATACGCAGTATTTT.

The chain is built from TRBV27 and TRBJ1-2, with D maybe TRBD1 (5 bases). CDR1 and CDR2 from the germline V gene are MNHEY and SMNVEV (reference sequence). CDR3 size: 15 residues. Trimming stripped 7 bases from V and 5 bases from J, with 20 bases between. The CDR3 DNA is TGTGCCAGCAAGGGGTCCCCAGATGGAGGATATGGCTACACCTTC. The encoded protein is CASKGSPDGGYGYTF.

This clone was recorded a few times. This CDR3 is CASSAQGSGELFF. The CDR3 bases are TGTGCCAGCAGCGCACAGGGGTCAGGGGAGCTGTTTTTT. The rearrangement links TRBV9 to TRBJ2-2; 7 positions agree with TRBD1. V was clipped by 3 bases and J by 8 bases; unmatched bases: 4. The CDR3 is made up of 13 amino acids. Per germline, CDR1 SGDLS and CDR2 YYNGEE.

This clone was observed a few times. V is TRBV6-5 and J is TRBJ2-7, with 7 bases lining up with TRBD2. V was clipped by 7 bases and J by 3 bases; unmatched bases: 12. The CDR3 has 15 residues. From germline, CDR1 is MNHEY and CDR2 SVGAGI. CDR3 sequence: CASIQRVWGGYEQYF. The CDR3, as DNA: TGTGCCAGCATTCAGAGGGTGTGGGGGGGCTACGAGCAGTACTTC.

J is TRBJ2-1 and V is TRBV18; D remains ambiguous. Germline CDR1 reads KGHSH; CDR2 reads LQKENI. Trimming took 4 bases from V and 4 from J, leaving 5 bases between them. The CDR3 runs to 12 residues. The CDR3 reads CASSLGYNEQFF. The CDR3 coding sequence is TGTGCCAGCTCACTAGGGTACAATGAGCAGTTCTTC.

The chain recombines TRBV18 with TRBJ1-4, with a possible D match to TRBD1 (5 bases). Trimming removed 0 bases from V and 7 bases from J, with 15 bases in between. The CDR3 contains 16 residues. The germline gives CDR1 KGHSH, CDR2 LQKENI. CDR3 sequence: CASSPPSAGRGEKLFF. As DNA, the CDR3 is TGTGCCAGCTCACCACCGTCGGCAGGGCGGGGTGAAAAACTGTTTTTT.

The rearrangement joins TRBV7-2 to TRBJ2-1, with 7 bases matching TRBD1. With 5 bases clipped from V and 3 bases from J, the junction kept 7 bases outside the gene matches. CDR1 SGHTA and CDR2 FQGNSA come from the germline V gene. The CDR3 has 15 amino acids. CDR3 amino acids: CASSQQGWDYNEQFF. Written as DNA, the CDR3 is TGTGCCAGCAGCCAACAGGGGTGGGACTACAATGAGCAGTTCTTC.

This clone was seen more than once but under ten times. The chain couples TRBV6-5 to TRBJ2-7, with D possibly matching TRBD1 (6 bases). The germline gives CDR1 MNHEY, CDR2 SVGAGI. The CDR3 totals 15 residues. The V and J ends lost 6 bases and 0 bases respectively, with 15 bases between them. This CDR3 is CASSLRRTASYEQYF. The CDR3 nucleotides read TGTGCCAGCAGCCTCCGACGGACAGCCTCCTACGAGCAGTACTTC.

This clone was seen only a few times. The chain uses TRBV14 and TRBJ2-1; D might be TRBD2 (5 bases). From germline, CDR1 is SGHDN and CDR2 FVKESK. With 4 bases removed from V and 10 bases from J, the gap between germline ends came to 17 bases. The CDR3 is made up of 14 amino acids. CDR3 in amino acids: CASSLLRASGEQFF. CDR3 DNA sequence: TGTGCCAGCAGCCTCCTAAGAGCGAGCGGAGAGCAGTTCTTC.

The table lists this clone with a count of one. J is TRBJ2-7 and V is TRBV9; TRBD2 agrees at 11 bases. The CDR3 spans 16 residues. V gave up 3 bases and J gave up 4 bases; unmatched junction bases: 9. Looked up from germline, CDR1 is SGDLS and CDR2 is YYNGEE. DNA for the CDR3: TGTGCCAGCAGCGACCACGTTAGCGGGGGGGCTTACGAGCAGTACTTC. Amino acids: CASSDHVSGGAYEQYF.

The chain has TRBV7-9 and TRBJ1-1; no definite D call. The CDR3 is 17 residues long. Trimming took off 0 bases at V and 1 base at J, with 15 bases between the two ends. In germline, CDR1 is SEHNR, CDR2 FQNEAQ (reference sequence). Here the CDR3 reads CASSLARHPPGNTEAFF. The CDR3 DNA is TGTGCCAGCAGCTTAGCGCGGCATCCCCCCGGGAACACTGAAGCTTTCTTT.

Only a few counts were recorded for this clone. The chain recombines TRBV5-1 with TRBJ2-6; D possibly corresponds to TRBD2 (5 bases). Germline V lookup: CDR1 SGHRS, CDR2 YFSETQ. The CDR3 has 16 residues. Trimming stripped 3 bases from V and 0 bases from J, with 10 bases between. The CDR3 spells CASSSRESSGANVLTF. The DNA of the CDR3 is TGCGCCAGCAGCTCGAGGGAGAGCTCTGGGGCCAACGTCCTGACTTTC.

The table lists this clone with a few counts. The chain uses TRBV7-2 and TRBJ1-5, with 7 bases matching TRBD1. In germline, CDR1 is SGHTA, CDR2 FQGNSA. CDR3 length: 14 residues. V was pared by 0 bases and J by 7 bases, with 3 bases of the junction left unmatched. CDR3 bases: TGTGCCAGCAGCTTAGCCCGGACAGGCCAGCCCCAGCATTTT. Translated: CASSLARTGQPQHF.

V is TRBV2 and J is TRBJ2-3; TRBD2 agrees at 11 bases. The germline CDR1 and CDR2 sequences are SNHLY and FYNNEI. V gave up 2 bases and J gave up 9 bases; unmatched junction bases: 4. CDR3 length: 14 amino acids. The CDR3 sequence: CASSERLAGRTQYF. DNA of the CDR3: TGTGCCAGCAGTGAACGACTAGCGGGGCGAACGCAGTATTTT.

V usage is TRBV9 and J usage is TRBJ2-7; 12 bases line up with TRBD2. Germline loops: CDR1 SGDLS, CDR2 YYNGEE. Losses at the gene ends were 3 bases for V and 6 bases for J; bases not matched to a gene: 7. The CDR3 consists of 15 residues. The CDR3 is CASSERLAGEGEQYF. The CDR3 DNA reads TGTGCCAGCAGCGAAAGACTAGCGGGAGAGGGCGAGCAGTACTTC.